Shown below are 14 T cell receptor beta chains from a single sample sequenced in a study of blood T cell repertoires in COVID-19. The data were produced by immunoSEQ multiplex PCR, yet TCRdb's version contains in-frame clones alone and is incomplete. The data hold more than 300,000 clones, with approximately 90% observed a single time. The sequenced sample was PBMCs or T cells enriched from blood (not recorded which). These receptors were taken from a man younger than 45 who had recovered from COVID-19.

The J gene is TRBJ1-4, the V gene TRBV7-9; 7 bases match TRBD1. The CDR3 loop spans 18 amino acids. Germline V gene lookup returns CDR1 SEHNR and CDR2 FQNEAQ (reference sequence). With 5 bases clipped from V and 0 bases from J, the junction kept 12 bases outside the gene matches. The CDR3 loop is CASSNPTGNRPTNEKLFF. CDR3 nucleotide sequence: TGTGCCAGCAGCAACCCGACAGGGAACCGACCAACTAATGAAAAACTGTTTTTT.

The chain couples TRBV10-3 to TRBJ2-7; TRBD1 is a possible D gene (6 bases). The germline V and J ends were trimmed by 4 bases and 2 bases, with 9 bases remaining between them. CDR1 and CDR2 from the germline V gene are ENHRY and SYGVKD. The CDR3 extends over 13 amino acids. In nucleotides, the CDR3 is TGTGCCATCAGTGTACAGGGTCCCTACGAGCAGTACTTC. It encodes CAISVQGPYEQYF.

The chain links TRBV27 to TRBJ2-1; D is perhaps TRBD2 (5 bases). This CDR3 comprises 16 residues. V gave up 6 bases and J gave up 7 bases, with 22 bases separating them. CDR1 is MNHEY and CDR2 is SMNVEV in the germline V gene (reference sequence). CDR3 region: CASSLVLEDRGNEQFF. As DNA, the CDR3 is TGTGCCAGCAGCCTGGTCCTAGAGGACCGAGGGAATGAGCAGTTCTTC.

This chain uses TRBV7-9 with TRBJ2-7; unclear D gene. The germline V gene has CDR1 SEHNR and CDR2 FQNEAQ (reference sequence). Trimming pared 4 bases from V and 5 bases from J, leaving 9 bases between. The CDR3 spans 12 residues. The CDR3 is CASSSNSNEQYF. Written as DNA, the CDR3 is TGTGCCAGCAGCTCGAACTCAAACGAGCAGTACTTC.

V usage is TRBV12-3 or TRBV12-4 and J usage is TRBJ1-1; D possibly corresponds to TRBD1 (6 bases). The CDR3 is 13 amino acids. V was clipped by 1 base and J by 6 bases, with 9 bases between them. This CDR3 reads CASSLEQGSEAFF. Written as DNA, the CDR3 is TGTGCCAGCAGTTTAGAACAGGGCTCTGAAGCTTTCTTT.

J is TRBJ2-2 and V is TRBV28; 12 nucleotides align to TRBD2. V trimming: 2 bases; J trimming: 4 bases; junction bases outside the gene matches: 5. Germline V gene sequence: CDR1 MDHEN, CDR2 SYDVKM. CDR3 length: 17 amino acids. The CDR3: CASSLLAGGLGTGELFF. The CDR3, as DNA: TGTGCCAGCAGTTTACTAGCGGGGGGGCTTGGCACCGGGGAGCTGTTTTTT.

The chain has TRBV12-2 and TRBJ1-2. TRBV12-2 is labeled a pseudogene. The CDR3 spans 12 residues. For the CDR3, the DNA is TGTGCAAGTCGCTTAAGGGGGGGTGGCTACACCTTC. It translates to CASRLRGGGYTF.

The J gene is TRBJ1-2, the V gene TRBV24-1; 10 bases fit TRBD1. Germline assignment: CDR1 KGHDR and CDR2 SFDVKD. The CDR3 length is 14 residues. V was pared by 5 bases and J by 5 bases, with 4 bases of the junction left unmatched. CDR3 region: CATSGDRGRYGYTF. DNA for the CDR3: TGTGCCACCAGTGGGGACAGGGGAAGATATGGCTACACCTTC.

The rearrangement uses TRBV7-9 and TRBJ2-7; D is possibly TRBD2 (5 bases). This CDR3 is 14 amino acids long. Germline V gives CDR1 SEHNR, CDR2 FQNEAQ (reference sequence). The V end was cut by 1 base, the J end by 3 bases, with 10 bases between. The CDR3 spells CASSLETRDYEQYF. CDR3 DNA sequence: TGTGCCAGCAGCTTAGAGACTCGGGACTACGAGCAGTACTTC. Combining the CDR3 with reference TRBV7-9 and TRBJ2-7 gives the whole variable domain DTGVSQNPRHKITKRGQNVTFRCDPISEHNRLYWYRQTLGQGPEFLTYFQNEAQLEKSRLLSDRFSAERPKGSFSTLEIQRTEQGDSAMYLCASSLETRDYEQYFGPGTRLTVT.

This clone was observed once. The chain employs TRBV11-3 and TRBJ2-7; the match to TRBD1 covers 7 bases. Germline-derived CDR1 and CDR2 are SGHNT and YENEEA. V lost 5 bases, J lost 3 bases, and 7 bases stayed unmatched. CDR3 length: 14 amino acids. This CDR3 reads CASSNRDSNYEQYF. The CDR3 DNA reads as TGTGCCAGCAGCAACCGGGACAGTAACTACGAGCAGTACTTC.

The CDR3 coding sequence is TGTGCCATCAGCCTTGAGTATGGTATGAACACTGAAGCTTTCTTT. It specifies CAISLEYGMNTEAFF. This sequence joins TRBV10-3 and TRBJ1-1; unclear D gene. The CDR3 is made up of 15 amino acids. Trimming stripped 6 bases from V and 0 bases from J, with 14 bases between. The germline V gene has CDR1 ENHRY and CDR2 SYGVKD.

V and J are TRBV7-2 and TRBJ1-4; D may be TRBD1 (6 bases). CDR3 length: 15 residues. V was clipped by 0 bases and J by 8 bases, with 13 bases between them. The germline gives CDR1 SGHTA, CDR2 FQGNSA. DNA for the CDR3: TGTGCCAGCAGCTTAGCCGCCAGGGGTAGGGAAAAACTGTTTTTT. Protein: CASSLAARGREKLFF.

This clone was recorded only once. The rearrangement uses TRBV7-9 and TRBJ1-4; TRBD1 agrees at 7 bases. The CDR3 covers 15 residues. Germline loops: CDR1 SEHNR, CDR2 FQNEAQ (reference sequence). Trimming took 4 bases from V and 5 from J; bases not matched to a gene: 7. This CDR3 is CASSSGTVANEKLFF. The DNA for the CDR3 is TGTGCCAGCAGCTCAGGGACAGTCGCGAATGAAAAACTGTTTTTT. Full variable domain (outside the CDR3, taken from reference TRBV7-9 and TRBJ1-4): DTGVSQNPRHKITKRGQNVTFRCDPISEHNRLYWYRQTLGQGPEFLTYFQNEAQLEKSRLLSDRFSAERPKGSFSTLEIQRTEQGDSAMYLCASSSGTVANEKLFFGSGTQLSVL.

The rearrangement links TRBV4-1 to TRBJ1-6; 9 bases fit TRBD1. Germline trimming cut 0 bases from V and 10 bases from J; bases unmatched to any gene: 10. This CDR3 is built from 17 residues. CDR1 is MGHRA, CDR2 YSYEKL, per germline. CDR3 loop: CASSQDGQGTDRSPLHF. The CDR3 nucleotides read TGCGCCAGCAGCCAAGACGGACAGGGGACGGACCGGTCACCCCTCCACTTT.